This entry describes one T cell receptor beta chain. The data belong to a study of cytomegalovirus exposure and HLA in healthy donors. The PCR used 60 Vbeta and 13 Jbeta primers. Sequenced by immunoSEQ multiplex PCR; TCRdb stores in-frame clones only, minus some. Of 200,000 or so clones in the sample, about 74% were seen once. The clonotype comes from a man aged 40-49 years in good health and CMV-seronegative. Sequencing was carried out using PBMCs.

This CDR3 reads CASSLRRGMNTEAFF. For the CDR3, the DNA is TGTGCCAGCAGCTTACGTAGGGGGATGAACACTGAAGCTTTCTTT. The J gene is TRBJ1-1, the V gene TRBV7-3; perhaps TRBD1 as D (6 bases). Germline loops: CDR1 SGHTA, CDR2 FQGTGA. The V end lost 2 bases, the J end lost 0 bases, and 10 bases lay between the germline ends. The CDR3 length is 15 residues. The variable domain in full, completed from reference TRBV7-3 and TRBJ1-1, reads GAGVSQTPSNKVTEKGKYVELRCDPISGHTALYWYRQSLGQGPEFLIYFQGTGAADDSGLPNDRFFAVRPEGSVSTLKIQRTERGDSAVYLCASSLRRGMNTEAFFGQGTRLTVV.